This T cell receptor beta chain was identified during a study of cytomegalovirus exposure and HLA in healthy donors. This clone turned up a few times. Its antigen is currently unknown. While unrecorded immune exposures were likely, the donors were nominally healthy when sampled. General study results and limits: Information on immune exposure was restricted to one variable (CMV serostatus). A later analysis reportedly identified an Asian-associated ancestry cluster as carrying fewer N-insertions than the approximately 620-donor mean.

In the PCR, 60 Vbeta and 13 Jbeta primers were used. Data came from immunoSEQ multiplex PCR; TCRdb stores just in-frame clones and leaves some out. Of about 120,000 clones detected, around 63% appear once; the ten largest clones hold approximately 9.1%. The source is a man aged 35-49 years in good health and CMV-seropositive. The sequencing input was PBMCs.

The CDR3 loop is CASSLARTGSGELFF. DNA for the CDR3: TGTGCCAGCAGCCTAGCCCGCACAGGGTCCGGGGAGCTGTTTTTT. V is TRBV11-2 and J is TRBJ2-2, with D perhaps TRBD1 (6 bases). Trimming took off 5 bases at V and 6 bases at J, with 16 bases between the two ends. Germline V gene sequence: CDR1 SGHAT, CDR2 FQNNGV. The CDR3 is 15 residues long.